Described below is a single TCR beta chain sequence and its context. The RNA input was about 0.5 to 1 ug, and it was reverse transcribed with random hexamers. TCRdb used MiXCR to reprocess the immunoSEQ multiplex PCR reads, holding one entry per CDR3 protein. The table includes 150,000 to 180,000 distinct CDR3 sequences, 94% detected once. This sample stems from a study of CD8 T cells in Susac syndrome. The T cells that were sequenced for TCR beta were CD8+ and CD4+ cells from blood. The V gene end was trimmed by 6 bases and the J gene end by 0 bases; junction bases not matched to a gene: 6. This CDR3 has 17 residues.

This clonotype was sampled from a human donor with multiple sclerosis. What was sequenced was CD8+ T cells from PBMCs. The chain is built from TRBV12-3 or TRBV12-4 and TRBJ2-1; 12 bases fit TRBD2. The CDR3 DNA sequence: TGTGCCAGCAGGACCTCTAGCGGGGGGGTCTCCTACAATGAGCAGTTCTTC. Protein sequence: CASRTSSGGVSYNEQFF.